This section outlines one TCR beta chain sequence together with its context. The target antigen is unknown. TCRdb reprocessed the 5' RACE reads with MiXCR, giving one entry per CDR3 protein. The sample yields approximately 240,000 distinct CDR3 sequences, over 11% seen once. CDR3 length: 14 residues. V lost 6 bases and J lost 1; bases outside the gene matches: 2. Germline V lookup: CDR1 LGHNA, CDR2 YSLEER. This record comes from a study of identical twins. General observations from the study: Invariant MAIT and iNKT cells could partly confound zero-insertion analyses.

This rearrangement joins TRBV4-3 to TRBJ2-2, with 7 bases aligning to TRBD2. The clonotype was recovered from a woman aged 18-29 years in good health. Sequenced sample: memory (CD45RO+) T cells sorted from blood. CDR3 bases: TGCGCCAGCAGGGAGCGGGGGAACACCGGGGAGCTGTTTTTT. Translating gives CASRERGNTGELFF.